These 8 T cell receptor beta chains originate from one sample sequenced in a study of brain T cells in children with intractable seizures. Profiling relied on immunoSEQ multiplex PCR, and the TCRdb table lists in-frame clones only, not all of them. Of fewer than 150,000 clones detected, 90% to 95% appear once; the ten largest clones hold 3.8%. The sample here was peripheral blood, taken at surgery. The receptors originated from a boy in the first two years of life with hemimegalencephaly and intractable seizures.

This chain uses TRBV15 with TRBJ2-5; 8 positions match TRBD1. V dropped 0 bases and J dropped 0; count of bases not matched to a gene: 21. The CDR3 runs 22 residues. Germline loops: CDR1 LNHNV, CDR2 YYDKDF (reference sequence). Written as DNA, the CDR3 is TGTGCCACCAGCAGAGATCCGGGACAGGCGTTTTTTAGTCCCTTTTACCAAGAGACCCAGTACTTC. Amino acids: CATSRDPGQAFFSPFYQETQYF.

Written as DNA, the CDR3 is TGTGCCAGCAGCTTCGGGGGGGGCCAAGAGACCCAGTACTTC. It specifies CASSFGGGQETQYF. The rearrangement uses TRBV5-6 and TRBJ2-5, with 8 bases lining up with TRBD2. Trimming took 2 bases from V and 1 from J; bases not matched to a gene: 1. CDR3 length: 14 residues. CDR1 and CDR2 (germline): SGHDT, YYEEEE.

V and J are TRBV4-2 and TRBJ2-3, with D perhaps matching TRBD2 (5 bases). Per the germline V gene, CDR1 is LGHNA and CDR2 is YNFKEQ. The CDR3 sequence is 15 residues long. V was clipped by 1 base and J by 1 base, with 9 bases between them. The CDR3 coding sequence is TGTGCCAGCAGCCAAGGGGAGCCGGGCACAGATACGCAGTATTTT. Its translation is CASSQGEPGTDTQYF.

This clone was observed once. This chain links TRBV6-2 or TRBV6-3 with TRBJ2-7; 7 bases are shared with TRBD2. The V gene's germline CDR1 is MNHEY and CDR2 SVGEGT. The CDR3 has 14 residues. Trimming cost V 6 bases and J 2 bases; bases outside gene matches: 7. CDR3: CASSLSGPPYEQYF. The CDR3, as DNA: TGTGCCAGCAGCCTTAGCGGGCCTCCCTACGAGCAGTACTTC.

V is TRBV7-9 and J is TRBJ2-7; D not certain. V was pared by 1 base and J by 0 bases, with 13 bases between. Germline values: CDR1 SEHNR, CDR2 FQNEAQ (reference sequence). The CDR3 covers 16 residues. CDR3: CASSLVTRITSYEQYF. CDR3 coding DNA: TGTGCCAGCAGCTTAGTGACGCGGATTACCTCCTACGAGCAGTACTTC.

V gene TRBV24-1 combines with J gene TRBJ2-2; D is uncertain. The CDR3 has 12 amino acids. Germline V gene data show CDR1 as KGHDR and CDR2 as SFDVKD. V lost 4 bases, J lost 8 bases, and 7 bases lay in between. The CDR3 loop is CATSETFGELFF. CDR3 in DNA: TGTGCCACCAGTGAAACGTTTGGGGAGCTGTTTTTT.

The V and J genes are TRBV15 and TRBJ1-6; tentative D call: TRBD1 (5 bases). Trimming removed 0 bases from V and 2 bases from J, with 11 bases in between. This CDR3 has 17 residues. Germline V gene lookup returns CDR1 LNHNV and CDR2 YYDKDF (reference sequence). The CDR3 protein is CATSREGRGTYNSPLHF. Written as DNA, the CDR3 is TGTGCCACCAGCAGAGAGGGGCGGGGGACCTATAATTCACCCCTCCACTTT.

J is TRBJ2-5 and V is TRBV9; D may be TRBD1 (6 bases). Trimming shortened V by 0 bases and J by 2 bases, and 8 bases separated the two germline ends. CDR1 is SGDLS and CDR2 is YYNGEE in the germline V gene. The CDR3 sequence is 14 residues long. In nucleotides, the CDR3 is TGTGCCAGCAGCGTAGGAGGGGGTCAAGAGACCCAGTACTTC. This translates into CASSVGGGQETQYF. The full variable domain, rest sourced from reference TRBV9 and TRBJ2-5, is DSGVTQTPKHLITATGQRVTLRCSPRSGDLSVYWYQQSLDQGLQFLIQYYNGEERAKGNILERFSAQQFPDLHSELNLSSLELGDSALYFCASSVGGGQETQYFGPGTRLLVL.